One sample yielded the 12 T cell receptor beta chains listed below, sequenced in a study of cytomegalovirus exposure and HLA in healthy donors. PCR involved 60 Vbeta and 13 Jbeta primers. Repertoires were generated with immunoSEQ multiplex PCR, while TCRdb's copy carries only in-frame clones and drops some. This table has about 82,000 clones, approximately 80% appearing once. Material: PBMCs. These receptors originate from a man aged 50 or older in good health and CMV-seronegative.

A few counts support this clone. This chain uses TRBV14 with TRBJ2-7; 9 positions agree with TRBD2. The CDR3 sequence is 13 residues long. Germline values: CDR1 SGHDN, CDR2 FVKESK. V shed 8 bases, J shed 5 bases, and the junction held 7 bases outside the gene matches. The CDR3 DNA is TGTGCCAGCCGGGTGCGGGGGGGCAACGAGCAGTACTTC. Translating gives CASRVRGGNEQYF.

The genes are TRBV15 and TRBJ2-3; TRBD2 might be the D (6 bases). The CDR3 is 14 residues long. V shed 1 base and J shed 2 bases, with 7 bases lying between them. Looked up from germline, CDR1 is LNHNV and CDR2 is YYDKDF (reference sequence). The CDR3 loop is CATSRGGVTDTQYF. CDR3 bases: TGTGCCACCAGCAGAGGGGGGGTCACAGATACGCAGTATTTT.

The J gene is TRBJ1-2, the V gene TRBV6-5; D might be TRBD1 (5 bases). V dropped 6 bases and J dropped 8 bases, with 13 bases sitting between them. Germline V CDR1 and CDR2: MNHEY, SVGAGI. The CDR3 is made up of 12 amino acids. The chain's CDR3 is CASRGQSRGYTF. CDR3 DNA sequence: TGTGCCAGCAGAGGACAATCCAGGGGCTACACCTTC.

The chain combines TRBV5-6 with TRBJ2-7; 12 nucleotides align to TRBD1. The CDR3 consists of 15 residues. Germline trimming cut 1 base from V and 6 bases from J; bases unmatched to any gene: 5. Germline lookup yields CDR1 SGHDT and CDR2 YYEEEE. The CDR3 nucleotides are TGTGCCAGCAGCTTGTATGGGACAGGGGGCGCCGAGCAGTACTTC. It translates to CASSLYGTGGAEQYF.

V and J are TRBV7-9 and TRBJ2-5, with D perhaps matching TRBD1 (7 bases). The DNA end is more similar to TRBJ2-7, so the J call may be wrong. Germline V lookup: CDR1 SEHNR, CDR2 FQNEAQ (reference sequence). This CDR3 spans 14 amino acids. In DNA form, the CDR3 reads TGTGCCTCTTCCCCCGGGACAGCGGGCTACGAGCAGTACTTC. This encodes CASSPGTAGYEQYF.

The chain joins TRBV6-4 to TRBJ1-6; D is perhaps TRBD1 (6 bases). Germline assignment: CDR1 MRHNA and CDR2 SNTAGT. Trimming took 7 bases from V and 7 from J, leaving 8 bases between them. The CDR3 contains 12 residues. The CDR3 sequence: CASKGGNSPLHF. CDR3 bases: TGTGCCAGCAAGGGGGGGAATTCACCCCTCCACTTT.

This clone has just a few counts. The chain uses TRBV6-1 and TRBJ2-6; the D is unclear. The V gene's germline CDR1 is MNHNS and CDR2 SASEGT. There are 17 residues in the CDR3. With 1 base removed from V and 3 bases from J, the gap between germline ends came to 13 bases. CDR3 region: CASSEDGRSSGANVLTF. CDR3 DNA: TGTGCCAGCAGTGAAGATGGCAGGTCCAGTGGGGCCAACGTCCTGACTTTC.

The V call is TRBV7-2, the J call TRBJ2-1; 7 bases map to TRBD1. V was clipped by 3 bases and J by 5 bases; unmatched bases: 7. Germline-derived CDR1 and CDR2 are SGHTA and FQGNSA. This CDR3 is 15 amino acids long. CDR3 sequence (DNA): TGTGCCAGCAGCTTTTTTGGGACAGCTCACAATGAGCAGTTCTTC. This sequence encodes CASSFFGTAHNEQFF.

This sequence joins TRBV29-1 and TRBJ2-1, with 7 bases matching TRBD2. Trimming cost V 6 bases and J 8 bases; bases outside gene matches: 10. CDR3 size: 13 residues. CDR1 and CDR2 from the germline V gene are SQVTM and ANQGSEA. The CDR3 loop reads CSVTNGGSYEQFF. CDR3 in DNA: TGCAGCGTAACTAACGGGGGGTCGTATGAGCAGTTCTTC.

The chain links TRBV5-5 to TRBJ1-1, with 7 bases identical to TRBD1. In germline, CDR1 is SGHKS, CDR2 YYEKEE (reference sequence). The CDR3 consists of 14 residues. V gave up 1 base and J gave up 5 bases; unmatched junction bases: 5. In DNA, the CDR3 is TGTGCCAGCAGCTTGCGACAGGGAGGAACTGAAGCTTTCTTT. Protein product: CASSLRQGGTEAFF.

The CDR3 DNA is TGTGCCAGCAGTTACTCTGCCGACACCTTGAACACTGAAGCTTTCTTT. It translates to CASSYSADTLNTEAFF. J is TRBJ1-1 and V is TRBV6-5; D gene ambiguous. This CDR3 is 16 amino acids long. The ends were cut back, 0 bases at V and 0 bases at J, with 11 bases in the middle. CDR1 and CDR2 from the germline V gene are MNHEY and SVGAGI.

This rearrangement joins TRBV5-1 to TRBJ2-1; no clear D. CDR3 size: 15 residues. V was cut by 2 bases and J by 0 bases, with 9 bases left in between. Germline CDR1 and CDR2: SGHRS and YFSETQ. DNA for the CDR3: TGCGCCAGCAGCTTCGGTCGAAGCTCCTACAATGAGCAGTTCTTC. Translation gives CASSFGRSSYNEQFF.